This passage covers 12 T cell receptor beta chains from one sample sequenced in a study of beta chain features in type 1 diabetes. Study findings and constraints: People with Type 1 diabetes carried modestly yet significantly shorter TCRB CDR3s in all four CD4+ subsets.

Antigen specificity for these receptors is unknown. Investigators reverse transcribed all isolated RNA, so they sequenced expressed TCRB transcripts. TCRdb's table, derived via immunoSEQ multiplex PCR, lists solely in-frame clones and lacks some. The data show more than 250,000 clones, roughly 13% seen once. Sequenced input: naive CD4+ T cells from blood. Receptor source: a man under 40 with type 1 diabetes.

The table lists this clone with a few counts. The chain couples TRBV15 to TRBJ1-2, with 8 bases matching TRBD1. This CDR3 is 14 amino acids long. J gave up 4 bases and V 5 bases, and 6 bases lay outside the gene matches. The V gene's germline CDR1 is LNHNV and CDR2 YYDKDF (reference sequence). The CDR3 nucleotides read TGTGCCACCAGCCGTGGACAGGGACCCTATGGCTACACCTTC. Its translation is CATSRGQGPYGYTF.

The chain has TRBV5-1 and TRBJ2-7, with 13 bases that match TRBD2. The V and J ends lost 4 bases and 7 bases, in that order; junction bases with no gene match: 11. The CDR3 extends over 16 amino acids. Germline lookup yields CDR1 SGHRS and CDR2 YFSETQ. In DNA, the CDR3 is TGCGCCAGCAGCCCGTTTACTAGCGGGAGGGCCAAAGAGCAGTACTTC. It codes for CASSPFTSGRAKEQYF.

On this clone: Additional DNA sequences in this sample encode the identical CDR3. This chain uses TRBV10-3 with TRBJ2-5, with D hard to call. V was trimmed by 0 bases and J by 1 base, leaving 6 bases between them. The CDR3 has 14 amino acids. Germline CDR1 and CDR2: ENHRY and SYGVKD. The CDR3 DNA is TGTGCCATCAGTGAGTCTACCGGCCAAGAGACCCAGTACTTC. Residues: CAISESTGQETQYF.

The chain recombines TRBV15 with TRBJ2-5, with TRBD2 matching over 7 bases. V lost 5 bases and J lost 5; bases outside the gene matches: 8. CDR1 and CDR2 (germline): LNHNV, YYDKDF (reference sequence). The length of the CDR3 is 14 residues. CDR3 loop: CATSGRTRRETQYF. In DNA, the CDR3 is TGTGCCACCAGCGGAAGGACTAGACGGGAGACCCAGTACTTC. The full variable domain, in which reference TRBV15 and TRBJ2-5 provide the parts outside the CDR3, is DAMVIQNPRYQVTQFGKPVTLSCSQTLNHNVMYWYQQKSSQAPKLLFHYYDKDFNNEADTPDNFQSRRPNTSFCFLDIRSPGLGDTAMYLCATSGRTRRETQYFGPGTRLLVL.

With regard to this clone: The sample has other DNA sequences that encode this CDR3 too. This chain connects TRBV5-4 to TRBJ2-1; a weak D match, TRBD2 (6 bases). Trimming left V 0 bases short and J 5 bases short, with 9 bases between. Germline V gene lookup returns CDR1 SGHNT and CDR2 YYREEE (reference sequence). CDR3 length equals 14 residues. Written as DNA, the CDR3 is TGTGCCAGCAGCTTGGCGGGCGGGGACAATGAGCAGTTCTTC. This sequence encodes CASSLAGGDNEQFF.

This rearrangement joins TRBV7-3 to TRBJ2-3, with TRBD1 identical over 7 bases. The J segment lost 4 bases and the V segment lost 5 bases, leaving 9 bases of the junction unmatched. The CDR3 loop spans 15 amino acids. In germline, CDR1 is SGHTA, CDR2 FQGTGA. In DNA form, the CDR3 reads TGTGCCAGCAGCCCACAGGGGATGCGCGCAGATACGCAGTATTTT. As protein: CASSPQGMRADTQYF.

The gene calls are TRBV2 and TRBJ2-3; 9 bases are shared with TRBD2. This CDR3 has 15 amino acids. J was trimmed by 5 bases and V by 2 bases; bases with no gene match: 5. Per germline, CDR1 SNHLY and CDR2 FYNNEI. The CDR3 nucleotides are TGTGCCAGCAGTGAAATTAGCGGGAGCGAAGATACGCAGTATTTT. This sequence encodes CASSEISGSEDTQYF. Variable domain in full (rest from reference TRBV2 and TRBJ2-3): EPEVTQTPSHQVTQMGQEVILRCVPISNHLYFYWYRQILGQKVEFLVSFYNNEISEKSEIFDDQFSVERPDGSNFTLKIRSTKLEDSAMYFCASSEISGSEDTQYFGPGTRLTVL.

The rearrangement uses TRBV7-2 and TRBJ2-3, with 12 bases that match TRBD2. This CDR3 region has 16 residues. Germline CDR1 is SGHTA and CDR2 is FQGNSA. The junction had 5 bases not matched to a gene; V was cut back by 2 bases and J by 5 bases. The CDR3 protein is CASSLLLAGGIDTQYF. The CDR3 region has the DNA TGTGCCAGCAGCTTATTACTAGCGGGAGGTATAGATACGCAGTATTTT. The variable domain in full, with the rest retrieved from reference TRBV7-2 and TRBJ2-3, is GAGVSQSPSNKVTEKGKDVELRCDPISGHTALYWYRQSLGQGLEFLIYFQGNSAPDKSGLPSDRFSAERTGGSVSTLTIQRTQQEDSAVYLCASSLLLAGGIDTQYFGPGTRLTVL.

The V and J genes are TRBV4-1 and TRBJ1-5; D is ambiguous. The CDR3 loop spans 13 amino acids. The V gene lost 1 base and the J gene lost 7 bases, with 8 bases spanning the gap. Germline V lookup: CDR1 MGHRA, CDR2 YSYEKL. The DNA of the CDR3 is TGCGCCAGCAGCCAAGCTCTACTACAGCCCCAGCATTTT. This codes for CASSQALLQPQHF.

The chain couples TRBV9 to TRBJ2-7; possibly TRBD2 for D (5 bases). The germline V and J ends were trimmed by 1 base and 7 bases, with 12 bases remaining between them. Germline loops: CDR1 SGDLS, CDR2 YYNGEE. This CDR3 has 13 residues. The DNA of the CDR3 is TGTGCCAGCAGCGTATCCTCTAGCAATGAGCAGTACTTC. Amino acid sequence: CASSVSSSNEQYF.

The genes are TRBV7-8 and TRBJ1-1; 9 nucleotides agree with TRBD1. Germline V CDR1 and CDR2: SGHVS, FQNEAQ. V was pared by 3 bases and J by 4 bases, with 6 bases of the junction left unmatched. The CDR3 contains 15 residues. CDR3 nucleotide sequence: TGTGCCAGCAGCTTTGACAGGGGGACGGGCACTGAAGCTTTCTTT. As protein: CASSFDRGTGTEAFF.

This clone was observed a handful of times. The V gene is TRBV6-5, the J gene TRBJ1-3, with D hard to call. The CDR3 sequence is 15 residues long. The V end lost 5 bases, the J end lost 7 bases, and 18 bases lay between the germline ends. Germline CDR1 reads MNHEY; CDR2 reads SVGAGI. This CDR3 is CASSPLLLLGNTIYF. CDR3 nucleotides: TGTGCCAGCAGTCCCCTTCTATTACTCGGGAACACCATATATTTT.